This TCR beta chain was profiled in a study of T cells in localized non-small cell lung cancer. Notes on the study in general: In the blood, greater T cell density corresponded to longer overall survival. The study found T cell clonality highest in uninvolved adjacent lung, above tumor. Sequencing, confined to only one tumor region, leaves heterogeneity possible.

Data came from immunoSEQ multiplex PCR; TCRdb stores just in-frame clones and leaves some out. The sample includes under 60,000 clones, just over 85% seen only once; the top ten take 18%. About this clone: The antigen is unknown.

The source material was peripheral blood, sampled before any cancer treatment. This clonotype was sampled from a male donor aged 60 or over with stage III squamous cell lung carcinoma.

The CDR3 loop reads CASSLVPASNTEAFF. CDR3 DNA sequence: TGCGCCAGCAGCTTGGTGCCAGCATCGAACACTGAAGCTTTCTTT. This chain links TRBV5-1 with TRBJ1-1, with D uncertain. CDR3 length: 15 amino acids. CDR1 SGHRS and CDR2 YFSETQ come from the germline V gene. V was shortened by 0 bases and J by 1 base, with 10 bases between the two germline ends.